This is a list of T cell receptor beta chains from one sample in a study of T cell responses to AZD1222 COVID-19 vaccine. The assay was immunoSEQ multiplex PCR, and TCRdb's table has in-frame clones only and misses some. This table has about 100,000 clones, about 89% appearing once. The sequencing used peripheral blood, collected on day 0 of AZD1222 vaccination. The origin of the receptors is an adult in good health. The CDR3 runs from the conserved cysteine through the conserved F or W. The D gene is left open where the match is weak. The size of a clone is reported for some rows only, either as once, few or many, or as a class for expanded clones.

V	size	J	D	CDR3	DNA
TRBV29-1	-	TRBJ2-3	-	CSAESGQSTDTQYF	TGCAGCGCGGAGAGCGGCCAAAGCACAGATACGCAGTATTTT
TRBV28	-	TRBJ1-1	TRBD1	CASSPGGWTGVDEAFF	TGTGCCAGCAGCCCTGGGGGCTGGACAGGGGTGGATGAAGCTTTCTTT
TRBV4-1	-	TRBJ1-5	-	CASSQATWVRTVTRVGNQPQHF	TGCGCCAGCAGCCAGGCCACCTGGGTCCGGACCGTAACCCGGGTTGGCAATCAGCCCCAGCATTTT
TRBV18	-	TRBJ1-4	-	CASSPGNQEKLFF	TGTGCCAGCTCACCGGGGAACCAAGAAAAACTGTTTTTT
TRBV28	-	TRBJ1-2	TRBD1	CASSLRGPYGYTF	TGTGCCAGCAGTTTAAGGGGGCCCTATGGCTACACCTTC
TRBV5-1	few	TRBJ1-2	TRBD1	CASSSSTGTGGLYGYTF	TGCGCCAGCAGCTCCTCAACCGGGACAGGGGGACTCTATGGCTACACCTTC
TRBV5-1	-	TRBJ2-1	TRBD2	CASSEGLAVNEQFF	TGCGCCAGCAGCGAGGGACTAGCGGTAAATGAGCAGTTCTTC
TRBV19	-	TRBJ1-1	-	CASSIRRGQLNTEAFF	TGTGCCAGTAGTATAAGGCGGGGACAATTGAACACTGAAGCTTTCTTT
TRBV27	-	TRBJ1-6	TRBD1	CASSTYEGAASPLHF	TGTGCCAGCAGTACCTACGAGGGGGCAGCGTCACCCCTCCACTTT
TRBV24-1	-	TRBJ2-5	-	CATRGSGETQYF	TGTGCCACCAGGGGATCAGGAGAGACCCAGTACTTC